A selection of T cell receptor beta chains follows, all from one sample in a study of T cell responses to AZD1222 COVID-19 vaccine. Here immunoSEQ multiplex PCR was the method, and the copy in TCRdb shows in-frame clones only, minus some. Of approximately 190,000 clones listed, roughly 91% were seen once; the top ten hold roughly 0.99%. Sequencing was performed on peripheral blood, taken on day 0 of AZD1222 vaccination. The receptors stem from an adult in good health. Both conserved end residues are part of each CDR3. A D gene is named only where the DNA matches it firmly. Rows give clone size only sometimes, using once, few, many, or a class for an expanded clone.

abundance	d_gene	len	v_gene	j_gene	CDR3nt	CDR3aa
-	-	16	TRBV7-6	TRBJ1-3	TGTGCCAGCAGCTTAGACGGGCAGGTCGCTGGAAACACCATATATTTT	CASSLDGQVAGNTIYF
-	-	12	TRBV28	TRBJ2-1	TGTGCCAGCAGTTTAATTTTCAATGAGCAGTTCTTC	CASSLIFNEQFF
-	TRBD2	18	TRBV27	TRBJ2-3	TGTGCCAGCAGTAAGAGGACTAGCGGGAGGGCCTCGGGAGATACGCAGTATTTT	CASSKRTSGRASGDTQYF
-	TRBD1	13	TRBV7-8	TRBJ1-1	TGTGCCAGTGGGGACAGATCAAACACTGAAGCTTTCTTT	CASGDRSNTEAFF
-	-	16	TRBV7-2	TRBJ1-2	TGTGCCAGCAGCTTAGTCTGGACGGCCGTAAACGGGAGCTACACCTTC	CASSLVWTAVNGSYTF
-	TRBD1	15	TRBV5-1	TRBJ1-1	TGCGCCAGCAGCTTGTGGGGACAGGGTCGAACTGAAGCTTTCTTT	CASSLWGQGRTEAFF
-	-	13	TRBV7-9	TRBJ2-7	TGTGCCAGCAGCTTAAGTCAGACCTACGAGCAGTACTTC	CASSLSQTYEQYF
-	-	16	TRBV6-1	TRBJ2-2	TGTGCCAGCAGTGAGGATCCGGGAGCGAACACCGGGGAGCTGTTTTTT	CASSEDPGANTGELFF
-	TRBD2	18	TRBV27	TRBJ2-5	TGTGCCAGCAGTTTAACGCACAGGAGGACTAGCGTGAAAGAGACCCAGTACTTC	CASSLTHRRTSVKETQYF
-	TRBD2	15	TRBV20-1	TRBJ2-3	TGCAGTGCTAGTTCGAGCGGGGGAAGCACAGATACGCAGTATTTT	CSASSSGGSTDTQYF
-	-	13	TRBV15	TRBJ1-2	TGTGCCACCAGCACCCGATTACAGGGTGGCTACACCTTC	CATSTRLQGGYTF
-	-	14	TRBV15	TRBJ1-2	TGTGCCACCAGCAGAGACCGCAGGGTCGGAGGCTACACCTTC	CATSRDRRVGGYTF
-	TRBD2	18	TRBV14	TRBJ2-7	TGTGCCAGCAGCCAAGTCCCCCCAGGCGGGAGGACTCCCTACGAGCAGTACTTC	CASSQVPPGGRTPYEQYF
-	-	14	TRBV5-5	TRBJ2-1	TGTGCCAGCAGCTTTTTGGTAAGGGACAATGAGCAGTTCTTC	CASSFLVRDNEQFF
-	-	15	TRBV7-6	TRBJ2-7	TGTGCCAGCAGCTTAGAAACCGGGACCACTTACGAGCAGTACTTC	CASSLETGTTYEQYF
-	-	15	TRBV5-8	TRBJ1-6	TGTGCCAGCAGCTTGGCGACAGGCCGGGGATCACCCCTCCACTTT	CASSLATGRGSPLHF
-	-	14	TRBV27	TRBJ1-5	TGTGCCAGCAGTTTACAACAAAGCAATCAGCCCCAGCATTTT	CASSLQQSNQPQHF
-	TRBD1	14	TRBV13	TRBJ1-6	TGTGCCAGCAGCCCGGGACAGGGGGTGTCACCCCTCCACTTT	CASSPGQGVSPLHF
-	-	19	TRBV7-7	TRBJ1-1	TGTGCTAGCAGCTGGCCTCGACGGACAGCCATACGGATGAACACTGAAGCTTTCTTT	CASSWPRRTAIRMNTEAFF
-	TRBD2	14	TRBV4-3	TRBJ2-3	TGCGCCGGACTGCGGGTAGCGGGGCAAGATACGCAGTATTTT	CAGLRVAGQDTQYF
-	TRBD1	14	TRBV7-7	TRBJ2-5	TGTGCTAGCAGGAGACAGGGCGAAGGGGAGACCCAGTACTTC	CASRRQGEGETQYF
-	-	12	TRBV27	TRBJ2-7	TGTGCCAGTCGGGACCCCTCCTACGAGCAGTACTTC	CASRDPSYEQYF
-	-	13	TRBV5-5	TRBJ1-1	TGTGCCAGCAGCGATCGGACGTACACTGAAGCTTTCTTT	CASSDRTYTEAFF
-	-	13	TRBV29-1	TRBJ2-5	TGCAGCGTTCAAAAGACAGCCGGGGAGACCCAGTACTTC	CSVQKTAGETQYF
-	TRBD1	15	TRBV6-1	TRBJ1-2	TGTGCCAGCAGTGAAGCACCGACAGGGGGGGATGGCTACACCTTC	CASSEAPTGGDGYTF
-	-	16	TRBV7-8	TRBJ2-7	TGTGCCAGCAGCTTAGAGGGGGTAATTAGCTCCTACGAGCAGTACTTC	CASSLEGVISSYEQYF
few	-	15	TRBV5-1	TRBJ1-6	TGCGCCAGCACAACAGGCGGTCGAGATAATTCACCCCTCCACTTT	CASTTGGRDNSPLHF
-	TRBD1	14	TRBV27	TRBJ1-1	TGTGCCAGCAGTTTCAAGACAGGGGTGACTGAAGCTTTCTTT	CASSFKTGVTEAFF
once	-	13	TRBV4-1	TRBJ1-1	TGCGCCAGCAGCCAAGAAGAATCTCTCAAAGCTTTCTTT	CASSQEESLKAFF
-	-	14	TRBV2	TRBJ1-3	TGTGCCAGCAGTAGTCAGGGGTCTGGAAACACCATATATTTT	CASSSQGSGNTIYF
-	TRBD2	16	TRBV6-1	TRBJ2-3	TGTGCCAGCAGTGCCCGGACTAGCGGGGGCACAGATACGCAGTATTTT	CASSARTSGGTDTQYF
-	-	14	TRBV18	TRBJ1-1	TGTGCCAGCTCCGCAAAGGGGAGGGCCACTGAAGCTTTCTTT	CASSAKGRATEAFF
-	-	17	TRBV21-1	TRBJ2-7	TGTGCCAGCATCACAGGACAGGGAAGATTGAACTCCTACGAGCAGTACTTC	CASITGQGRLNSYEQYF
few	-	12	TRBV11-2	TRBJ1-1	TGTGCCAGCAGCTTAGGGGGAATTGAAGCTTTCTTT	CASSLGGIEAFF
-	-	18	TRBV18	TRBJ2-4	TGTGCCAGCTCACCGAACGGTGGTGGCAGCTCAGCCAAAAACATTCAGTACTTC	CASSPNGGGSSAKNIQYF
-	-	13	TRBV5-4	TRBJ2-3	TGTGCCAGCAGCGCCGACCTTGTGGATACGCAGTATTTT	CASSADLVDTQYF
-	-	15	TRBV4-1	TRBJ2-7	TGCGCCAGCAGCCAAGATGAGGCCGTCCCCTACGAGCAGTACTTC	CASSQDEAVPYEQYF
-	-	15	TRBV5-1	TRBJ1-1	TGCGCCAGCAGCTTGATCCCGGGGGCTAACACTGAAGCTTTCTTT	CASSLIPGANTEAFF
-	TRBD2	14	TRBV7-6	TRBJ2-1	TGTGCCAGCAGCCATAGCGGGTCAAACAATGAGCAGTTCTTC	CASSHSGSNNEQFF
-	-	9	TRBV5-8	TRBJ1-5	TGTGCCAGCGGACGGCCCCAGCATTTT	CASGRPQHF
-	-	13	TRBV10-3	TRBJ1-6	TGTGCCATCACGGGGGGAGGAAATTCACCCCTCCACTTT	CAITGGGNSPLHF
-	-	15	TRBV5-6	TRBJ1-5	TGTGCCAGCAGCTACTGGGGGGGCGCTTTTCAGCCCCAGCATTTT	CASSYWGGAFQPQHF
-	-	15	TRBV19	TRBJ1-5	TGTGCCAGTAGTTACATGGACGGTAGCAATCAGCCCCAGCATTTT	CASSYMDGSNQPQHF
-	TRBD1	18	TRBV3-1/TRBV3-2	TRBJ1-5	TGTGCCAGCAGCCAAGAAGTACAGGGGATCGTTAGCAATCAGCCCCAGCATTTT	CASSQEVQGIVSNQPQHF
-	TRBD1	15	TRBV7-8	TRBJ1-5	TGTGCCAGCAGCTGGGGGACAGGGAGCAATCAGCCCCAGCATTTT	CASSWGTGSNQPQHF
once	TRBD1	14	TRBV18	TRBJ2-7	TGTGCCAGCTCACCACCACCAGGGGGATACGAGCAGTACTTC	CASSPPPGGYEQYF